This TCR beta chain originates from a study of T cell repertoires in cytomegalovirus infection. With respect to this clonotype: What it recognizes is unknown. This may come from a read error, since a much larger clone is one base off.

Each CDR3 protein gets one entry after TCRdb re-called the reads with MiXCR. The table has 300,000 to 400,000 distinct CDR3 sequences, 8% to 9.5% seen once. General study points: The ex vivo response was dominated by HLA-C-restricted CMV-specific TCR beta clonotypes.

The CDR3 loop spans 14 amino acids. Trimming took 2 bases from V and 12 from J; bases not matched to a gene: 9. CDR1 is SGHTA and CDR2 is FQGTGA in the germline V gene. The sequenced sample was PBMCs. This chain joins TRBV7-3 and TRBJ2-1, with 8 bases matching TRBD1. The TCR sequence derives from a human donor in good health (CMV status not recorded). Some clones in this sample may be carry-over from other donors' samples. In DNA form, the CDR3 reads TGTGCCAGCAGCTTAGCAGGGGGCCGGGGTGGGCAGTTCTTC. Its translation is CASSLAGGRGGQFF.